A single sample is the source of the 17 T cell receptor beta chains below, sequenced in a study of blood T cell repertoires in COVID-19. The method was immunoSEQ multiplex PCR; TCRdb's version includes in-frame clones alone and lacks a portion of them. Of approximately 15,000 clones detected, 83% appear once; the ten largest clones hold approximately 24%. The sequencing input was peripheral blood. These receptors were taken from a woman aged 60-75 years with acute or convalescent COVID-19.

The V and J genes are TRBV7-9 and TRBJ2-3; D might be TRBD1 (6 bases). The CDR3 is 15 amino acids. Trimming took 6 bases from V and 0 from J, leaving 13 bases between them. Looked up from germline, CDR1 is SEHNR and CDR2 is FQNEAQ (reference sequence). This CDR3 reads CASRTGTSSTDTQYF. CDR3 in DNA: TGTGCCAGCAGAACCGGGACATCTAGCACAGATACGCAGTATTTT.

The V gene is TRBV7-3, the J gene TRBJ1-1; TRBD1 agrees at 7 bases. Unmatched junction bases numbered 3, after V lost 4 bases and J lost 4 bases. CDR1 and CDR2 from the germline V gene are SGHTA and FQGTGA. The CDR3 runs to 13 residues. The CDR3 sequence is CASSSNRGTEAFF. CDR3 DNA: TGTGCCAGCAGCTCTAACAGGGGCACTGAAGCTTTCTTT.

The genes are TRBV15 and TRBJ2-2; TRBD1 is a possible D gene (5 bases). The CDR3 contains 16 residues. Germline CDR1 is LNHNV and CDR2 is YYDKDF (reference sequence). Deletions cut 4 bases from V and 0 bases from J, with 12 bases between. The CDR3: CATSIPGIANTGELFF. CDR3 nucleotide sequence: TGTGCCACCAGCATCCCAGGGATCGCGAACACCGGGGAGCTGTTTTTT.

The chain combines TRBV10-1 with TRBJ2-7; D may be TRBD2 (7 bases). Trimming stripped 2 bases from V and 6 bases from J, with 14 bases between. The CDR3 has 14 residues. The germline CDR1 and CDR2 sequences are WNHNN and SYGVQD (reference sequence). CDR3: CASSELRGPGEQYF. The DNA of the CDR3 is TGCGCCAGCAGTGAGCTGCGGGGGCCGGGCGAGCAGTACTTC.

Only one count was recorded for this clone. V gene TRBV10-1 combines with J gene TRBJ1-1, with 7 positions matching TRBD1. Germline assignment: CDR1 WNHNN and CDR2 SYGVQD (reference sequence). This CDR3 comprises 16 residues. After removal of 4 bases from V and 1 base from J, the junction contained 9 bases not matched to a gene. CDR3 sequence (DNA): TGCGCCAGCAGTGGGGGAAGGACAGGTGGGAACACTGAAGCTTTCTTT. Translation gives CASSGGRTGGNTEAFF.

The rearrangement links TRBV4-2 to TRBJ2-7; TRBD1 might be the D (6 bases). Deletions cut 1 base from V and 4 bases from J, with 14 bases between. CDR1 and CDR2 (germline): LGHNA, YNFKEQ. CDR3 length: 15 amino acids. CDR3 bases: TGTGCCAGCAGCCAAGTCGAGGGGGATTGGTACGAGCAGTACTTC. As protein: CASSQVEGDWYEQYF.

The rearrangement links TRBV9 to TRBJ2-1, with a tentative D call TRBD2 (5 bases). The length of the CDR3 is 16 residues. CDR1 is SGDLS and CDR2 is YYNGEE in the germline V gene. V was cut by 0 bases and J by 0 bases, with 10 bases left in between. Here the CDR3 reads CASSVVRAGSYNEQFF. The CDR3 DNA follows: TGTGCCAGCAGCGTAGTACGGGCGGGCTCCTACAATGAGCAGTTCTTC.

This CDR3 reads CASSTATGEGGYTF. The CDR3 nucleotides are TGTGCCAGCAGCACCGCGACAGGGGAGGGTGGCTACACCTTC. J is TRBJ1-2 and V is TRBV7-3, with TRBD1 matching over 8 bases. The CDR3 extends over 14 amino acids. Germline CDR1 reads SGHTA; CDR2 reads FQGTGA. Trimming at V came to 5 bases and at J to 7 bases, leaving 9 bases not matched to a gene.

V and J are TRBV5-4 and TRBJ1-4; 7 bases fit TRBD1. The CDR3 has 15 amino acids. V was clipped by 3 bases and J by 6 bases; unmatched bases: 8. Germline CDR1 reads SGHNT; CDR2 reads YYREEE (reference sequence). Here the CDR3 reads CASSSAGRGYEKLFF. The CDR3 DNA is TGTGCCAGCAGCTCGGCCGGCAGGGGGTATGAAAAACTGTTTTTT.

The chain combines TRBV5-5 with TRBJ1-1; D is possibly TRBD1 (5 bases). Trimming took off 0 bases at V and 6 bases at J, with 12 bases between the two ends. The CDR3 runs to 14 residues. CDR1 is SGHKS, CDR2 YYEKEE, per germline (reference sequence). The CDR3 spells CASSLDPWGAEAFF. In DNA form, the CDR3 reads TGTGCCAGCAGCTTGGATCCTTGGGGGGCTGAAGCTTTCTTT.

Only a few counts were recorded for this clone. The rearrangement joins TRBV7-2 to TRBJ1-2; TRBD1 might be the D (6 bases). Trimming removed 5 bases at V and 3 bases at J, with 10 bases between. The germline V gene encodes CDR1 SGHTA and CDR2 FQGNSA. There are 13 residues in the CDR3. CDR3 in DNA: TGTGCCAGCAGCGCCGACAGGTACTATGGCTACACCTTC. Translated, it gives CASSADRYYGYTF.

This clone was picked up a small number of times. The J gene is TRBJ2-7, the V gene TRBV6-6; TRBD1 agrees at 7 bases. V lost 8 bases, J lost 0 bases, and 10 bases stayed unmatched. The CDR3 is 15 amino acids. In germline, CDR1 is MNHNY, CDR2 SVGAGI (reference sequence). CDR3 protein: CASGRGRKSSYEQYF. CDR3 in DNA: TGTGCCAGCGGAAGGGGGCGTAAAAGCTCCTACGAGCAGTACTTC.

The chain uses TRBV28 and TRBJ1-1; 7 bases are shared with TRBD1. The CDR3 is 16 residues long. V lost 6 bases, J lost 3 bases, and 13 bases stayed unmatched. Germline-derived CDR1 and CDR2 are MDHEN and SYDVKM. Written as DNA, the CDR3 is TGTGCCAGCAGCCCCTCATTGGGGCAGGGGGACACTGAAGCTTTCTTT. Amino acids: CASSPSLGQGDTEAFF.

V usage is TRBV27 and J usage is TRBJ2-1; unclear D gene. The CDR3 extends over 15 amino acids. V lost 3 bases and J 7 bases, leaving 16 bases between the germline ends. Germline values: CDR1 MNHEY, CDR2 SMNVEV (reference sequence). Here the CDR3 DNA reads TGTGCCAGCAGTTTGTCGATTGCTACCCCGAATGAGCAGTTCTTC. This codes for CASSLSIATPNEQFF.

This clone appeared once. The chain recombines TRBV14 with TRBJ1-2, with D tentatively TRBD1 (5 bases). Germline V lookup: CDR1 SGHDN, CDR2 FVKESK. This CDR3 is built from 15 residues. The ends were cut back, 4 bases at V and 8 bases at J, with 20 bases in the middle. CDR3 in amino acids: CASSPTAAGLGGYTF. For the CDR3, the DNA is TGTGCCAGCAGCCCAACAGCCGCAGGGCTAGGAGGCTACACCTTC.

This clone was found a few times. The chain recombines TRBV28 with TRBJ1-2; 8 nucleotides agree with TRBD1. The CDR3 runs 15 residues. J gave up 8 bases and V 5 bases, and 13 bases lay outside the gene matches. Germline V gene data show CDR1 as MDHEN and CDR2 as SYDVKM. The CDR3 loop is CASSPDGQGVVGYTF. CDR3 coding DNA: TGTGCCAGCAGTCCCGACGGACAGGGAGTAGTAGGCTACACCTTC.

CDR3 sequence: CASSPGQGASYNEQFF. In DNA, the CDR3 is TGTGCCAGCAGCCCGGGACAGGGGGCCTCCTACAATGAGCAGTTCTTC. The chain combines TRBV9 with TRBJ2-1; 12 bases fit TRBD1. V was pared by 4 bases and J by 0 bases, with 2 bases of the junction left unmatched. Germline CDR1 SGDLS, CDR2 YYNGEE. The CDR3 has 16 amino acids.